The entry that follows covers one TCR beta chain sequence. What it binds is not known. Every isolated RNA sample was fully reverse transcribed, so sequencing captured expressed TCRB transcripts. Stem cell-like memory T cell samples yielded roughly 1.01 million reads on average. Sequenced by immunoSEQ multiplex PCR; TCRdb stores in-frame clones only, minus some. This table has roughly 42,000 clones, approximately 48% appearing once. One heparinised blood draw averaging roughly 120 mL was given by each donor. Purities over 98% were achieved in all sorted populations. This entry comes from a study of beta chain features in type 1 diabetes. The CDR3 covers 13 residues. Germline lookup yields CDR1 MDHEN and CDR2 SYDVKM. The V gene end was trimmed by 6 bases and the J gene end by 6 bases; junction bases not matched to a gene: 3. Study results and limitations: The naive, central memory and Treg TCRB repertoires looked more alike in patients than they did in healthy donors.

The clonotype originates from a woman aged 30 to 39 in good health. The sample consisted of stem cell memory CD4+ T cells from blood. The chain carries TRBV28 and TRBJ1-5, with TRBD1 matching 9 bases. This chain's CDR3 is CASRQGAAQPQHF. CDR3 nucleotides: TGTGCCAGCAGACAGGGGGCAGCTCAGCCCCAGCATTTT.